Below, 31 T cell receptor beta chains from the same sample are listed, as sequenced in a study of beta chain features in type 1 diabetes (dated by TCRdb to the late 2010s). Libraries were built with the immunoSEQ multiplex PCR assay. The entire isolated RNA was reverse transcribed using the High Capacity cDNA Reverse Transcription Kit, and thus expressed TCRB transcripts were sequenced. Drawn from immuneACCESS, this table holds only the in-frame rearrangements with V and J called that TCRdb kept. Clones are partly lost; checked studies trace under half to an unresolved V gene and leave the rest unexplained. This sample is represented by 350,000 to 450,000 clones; approximately 15% of them were singletons. In total, the top ten clones hold under 0.04% of the sample. Sequenced input: naive CD4+ T cells from blood. In the paper's terms, the cell subset or site label means: true naive CD4+ T cells. The source is a man aged 30 to 45 in good health.

This clone was observed a handful of times. The V call is TRBV11-1, the J call TRBJ2-2; tentatively, D is TRBD1 (5 bases). Trimming stripped 4 bases from V and 7 bases from J, with 13 bases between. Germline lookup yields CDR1 SGHAT and CDR2 FQDESV (reference sequence). The CDR3 sequence is 14 residues long. CDR3: CASSSSRGGGELFF. As DNA, the CDR3 is TGTGCCAGCAGCTCCAGTAGGGGCGGCGGGGAGCTGTTTTTT.

V usage is TRBV7-9 and J usage is TRBJ1-5; no firm D call. CDR1 is SEHNR and CDR2 is FQNEAQ in the germline V gene (reference sequence). Trimming took off 3 bases at V and 3 bases at J, with 18 bases between the two ends. The CDR3 sequence is 17 residues long. CDR3 DNA sequence: TGTGCCAGCAGCTTCTCACGTGGTCTTTCTTACAATCAGCCCCAGCATTTT. Protein product: CASSFSRGLSYNQPQHF.

This clone was seen more than once but under ten times. The chain employs TRBV9 and TRBJ2-1, with 7 bases aligning to TRBD1. J lost 7 bases, V lost 3 bases, and 4 bases had no gene match. The CDR3 is made up of 13 amino acids. Germline values: CDR1 SGDLS, CDR2 YYNGEE. CDR3 nucleotides: TGTGCCAGCAGCGAGGGGACAGCTAATGAGCAGTTCTTC. Translated: CASSEGTANEQFF. The full variable domain, rest sourced from reference TRBV9 and TRBJ2-1, is DSGVTQTPKHLITATGQRVTLRCSPRSGDLSVYWYQQSLDQGLQFLIQYYNGEERAKGNILERFSAQQFPDLHSELNLSSLELGDSALYFCASSEGTANEQFFGPGTRLTVL.

This clone has just a few counts. The rearrangement joins TRBV30 to TRBJ2-7; D ambiguous. Germline CDR1 and CDR2: GTSNPN and SVGIG (reference sequence). The CDR3 has 13 amino acids. V was shortened by 2 bases and J by 6 bases, with 14 bases between the two germline ends. CDR3 in amino acids: CAWSPQAAREQYV. CDR3 DNA: TGTGCCTGGAGTCCGCAGGCGGCTCGCGAGCAGTACGTC.

This clone was recorded a few times. The rearrangement uses TRBV15 and TRBJ2-2; 13 positions agree with TRBD2. The CDR3 is 14 amino acids. V was clipped by 7 bases and J by 6 bases; unmatched bases: 2. From germline, CDR1 is LNHNV and CDR2 YYDKDF (reference sequence). DNA for the CDR3: TGTGCCACCAAAGGACTAGCGGGGGCCGGGGAGCTGTTTTTT. Translated: CATKGLAGAGELFF.

The genes are TRBV5-7 and TRBJ2-7; D is unresolved. TRBV5-7 is reported as an ORF; its role is uncertain. The CDR3 runs 14 residues. V lost 3 bases and J lost 0, with 10 bases in between. The CDR3 sequence: CASSCHNFSYEQYV. The CDR3 DNA follows: TGTGCCAGCAGCTGCCATAATTTCTCCTACGAGCAGTACGTC.

This chain links TRBV11-2 with TRBJ1-6; 7 bases fit TRBD1. Germline-derived CDR1 and CDR2 are SGHAT and FQNNGV. The V gene end was trimmed by 5 bases and the J gene end by 11 bases; junction bases not matched to a gene: 9. The CDR3 extends over 14 amino acids. The CDR3: CASSPGQAFTPLHF. The CDR3, as DNA: TGTGCCAGCAGCCCCGGACAGGCCTTTACACCCCTCCACTTT.

This clone showed up just a few times. The chain links TRBV25-1 to TRBJ1-6; D call uncertain. V lost 4 bases and J 6 bases, leaving 16 bases between the germline ends. Germline-derived CDR1 and CDR2 are MGHDK and SYGVNS. This CDR3 is 16 amino acids long. The CDR3 region is CASSVGSFTTNSPLHF. The DNA for the CDR3 is TGTGCCAGCAGTGTGGGGTCCTTTACGACTAATTCACCCCTCCACTTT.

This chain connects TRBV5-4 to TRBJ2-2, with D unclear. V shed 2 bases and J shed 4 bases, with 3 bases lying between them. Germline V gives CDR1 SGHNT, CDR2 YYREEE (reference sequence). The CDR3 length is 12 residues. CDR3 loop: CASSLTTGELFF. CDR3 bases: TGTGCCAGCAGCTTAACCACCGGGGAGCTGTTTTTT.

This chain uses TRBV7-9 with TRBJ1-2, with D perhaps matching TRBD1 (6 bases). With 1 base removed from V and 7 bases from J, the gap between germline ends came to 16 bases. Germline values: CDR1 SEHNR, CDR2 FQNEAQ (reference sequence). This CDR3 region has 15 residues. Here the CDR3 DNA reads TGTGCCAGCAGCTTAGTTGAAATTGTGGGGGCTGGCTACACCTTC. It yields the protein CASSLVEIVGAGYTF.

A note on this clone: This sample includes further DNA sequences coding for the same CDR3. The CDR3 DNA sequence: TGTGCCTGGAGTTCCCGAGCCAATCAGCCCCAGCATTTT. It yields the protein CAWSSRANQPQHF. V usage is TRBV30 and J usage is TRBJ1-5, with unresolved D. The CDR3 has 13 amino acids. V lost 2 bases and J 3 bases, leaving 8 bases between the germline ends. Germline lookup yields CDR1 GTSNPN and CDR2 SVGIG (reference sequence).

The rearrangement links TRBV11-3 to TRBJ2-1, with 9 bases matching TRBD2. Per the germline V gene, CDR1 is SGHNT and CDR2 is YENEEA. The V gene end was trimmed by 10 bases and the J gene end by 5 bases; junction bases not matched to a gene: 6. This CDR3 has 13 amino acids. Written as DNA, the CDR3 is TGTGCCATCGAACTAGCGGGTCACAATGAGCAGTTCTTC. Translation: CAIELAGHNEQFF.

This clone was seen a few times. The chain has TRBV14 and TRBJ2-7; D ambiguous. The CDR3 has 15 amino acids. Germline V CDR1 and CDR2: SGHDN, FVKESK. The V end lost 3 bases, the J end lost 5 bases, and 17 bases lay between the germline ends. DNA for the CDR3: TGTGCCAGCAGCCAGCTCCAGCCATATGTGGACGAGCAGTACTTC. Translation: CASSQLQPYVDEQYF.

This clone was seen more than once but under ten times. The chain employs TRBV7-6 and TRBJ2-5, with D unresolved. V lost 4 bases to trimming and J lost 10 bases, with 16 bases between them. The CDR3 has 13 residues. The germline CDR1 and CDR2 sequences are SGHVS and FNYEAQ. This chain's CDR3 is CASSSPRRKVQYF. The CDR3 bases are TGTGCCAGCAGCTCCCCTAGGCGGAAGGTCCAGTACTTC.

This clone came up a few times. The gene calls are TRBV9 and TRBJ1-4, with D perhaps TRBD1 (6 bases). Trimming removed 4 bases from V and 2 bases from J, with 9 bases in between. The CDR3 is 14 amino acids. CDR1 and CDR2 from the germline V gene are SGDLS and YYNGEE. The chain's CDR3 is CASSPGGTNEKLFF. As DNA, the CDR3 is TGTGCCAGCAGCCCGGGGGGCACTAATGAAAAACTGTTTTTT. Looking up the rest from reference TRBV9 and TRBJ1-4 gives the full variable domain: DSGVTQTPKHLITATGQRVTLRCSPRSGDLSVYWYQQSLDQGLQFLIQYYNGEERAKGNILERFSAQQFPDLHSELNLSSLELGDSALYFCASSPGGTNEKLFFGSGTQLSVL.

The chain recombines TRBV7-9 with TRBJ2-7; D is ambiguous. Germline V gene data show CDR1 as SEHNR and CDR2 as FQNEAQ (reference sequence). Trimming stripped 1 base from V and 3 bases from J, with 13 bases between. This CDR3 comprises 15 residues. The CDR3 DNA reads TGTGCCAGCAGCTTAGTCCCTCGGAGAGACTACGAGCAGTACGTC. Translated: CASSLVPRRDYEQYV.

V usage is TRBV7-9 and J usage is TRBJ2-3; TRBD1 matches at 9 bases. The CDR3 sequence is 15 residues long. Germline CDR1 and CDR2: SEHNR and FQNEAQ (reference sequence). V was clipped by 5 bases and J by 0 bases; unmatched bases: 3. CDR3 nucleotides: TGTGCCAGCAGCCGGACAGGGGCTAGCACAGATACGCAGTATTTT. It encodes CASSRTGASTDTQYF.

The J gene is TRBJ1-2, the V gene TRBV6-1; 9 bases are a match to TRBD1. The CDR3 sequence is 14 residues long. V dropped 4 bases and J dropped 2; count of bases not matched to a gene: 2. From germline, CDR1 is MNHNS and CDR2 SASEGT. CDR3 sequence reads: CASSGGTGNYGYTF. The CDR3 DNA is TGTGCCAGCAGTGGAGGGACAGGGAACTATGGCTACACCTTC.

This clone was counted between two and nine times. V gene TRBV30 combines with J gene TRBJ2-1, with TRBD2 matching over 7 bases. V trimming: 0 bases; J trimming: 8 bases; junction bases outside the gene matches: 4. In germline, CDR1 is GTSNPN, CDR2 SVGIG (reference sequence). The CDR3 is 13 residues long. CDR3 DNA sequence: TGTGCCTGGAGTGTACTGGGAGGGGATGAGCAGTTCTTC. It yields the protein CAWSVLGGDEQFF.

The J gene is TRBJ2-2, the V gene TRBV7-9; D not resolved. This CDR3 is built from 13 residues. Between the trimmed V and J ends, which lost 1 base and 3 bases, there was a span of 3 bases. Germline CDR1 reads SEHNR; CDR2 reads FQNEAQ (reference sequence). CDR3 sequence (DNA): TGTGCCAGCAGCTTAGTGGACACCGGGGAGCTGTTTTTT. Its translation: CASSLVDTGELFF.

This clone was observed a handful of times. V usage is TRBV30 and J usage is TRBJ2-1, with unresolved D. Germline assignment: CDR1 GTSNPN and CDR2 SVGIG (reference sequence). The V end lost 5 bases, the J end lost 7 bases, and 12 bases lay between the germline ends. The CDR3 is made up of 12 amino acids. The CDR3, as DNA: TGTGCCTGGGTGCAATTGGGGAATGAGCAGTTCTTC. Translated, it gives CAWVQLGNEQFF.

This clone was observed at least ten times. This chain uses TRBV7-8 with TRBJ2-7; tentatively, D is TRBD1 (6 bases). The CDR3 runs to 14 residues. Germline CDR1 SGHVS, CDR2 FQNEAQ. V was cut by 2 bases and J by 1 base, with 9 bases left in between. CDR3 nucleotide sequence: TGTGCCAGCAGCTTAACGACAGGTTCCTACGAGCAGTACGTC. Amino acids: CASSLTTGSYEQYV.

The chain uses TRBV15 and TRBJ2-5, with D uncertain. The CDR3 is 16 amino acids. Germline V CDR1 and CDR2: LNHNV, YYDKDF (reference sequence). V was shortened by 3 bases and J by 3 bases, with 17 bases between the two germline ends. CDR3 residues: CATSSGTSVGEETQYF. The CDR3 bases are TGTGCCACCAGCAGCGGCACTTCGGTTGGCGAAGAGACCCAGTACTTC.

This sequence joins TRBV14 and TRBJ2-3; the D gene is possibly TRBD2 (5 bases). This CDR3 region has 14 residues. Germline V gives CDR1 SGHDN, CDR2 FVKESK. V was shortened by 5 bases and J by 6 bases, with 15 bases between the two germline ends. In DNA, the CDR3 is TGTGCCAGCAGCAGGGTAGGCGGGTTGGATACGCAGTATTTT. It translates to CASSRVGGLDTQYF.

This clone was picked up a small number of times. This chain joins TRBV11-3 and TRBJ1-1, with a tentative D call TRBD1 (6 bases). V was cut by 5 bases and J by 1 base, with 11 bases left in between. Germline CDR1 reads SGHNT; CDR2 reads YENEEA. The length of the CDR3 is 14 residues. The chain's CDR3 is CASSRRQENTEAFF. The CDR3 DNA reads as TGTGCCAGCAGCCGGCGACAGGAGAACACTGAAGCTTTCTTT.

V usage is TRBV9 and J usage is TRBJ2-1, with D possibly being TRBD1 or TRBD2 (6 bases each). The CDR3 has 16 residues. Trimming removed 6 bases at V and 7 bases at J, with 23 bases between. CDR1 is SGDLS, CDR2 YYNGEE, per germline. The CDR3 sequence: CASTGAGTGPGNEQFF. CDR3 DNA: TGTGCCAGCACCGGTGCGGGAACAGGGCCAGGAAATGAGCAGTTCTTC.

This clone was seen a few times. Here the CDR3 DNA reads TGTGCCAGCAGCTTGGACAGGGTGGACCAGCAGTACTTC. This translates into CASSLDRVDQQYF. The chain is built from TRBV5-6 and TRBJ2-7, with D perhaps matching TRBD1 (6 bases). Germline lookup yields CDR1 SGHDT and CDR2 YYEEEE. V was cut by 0 bases and J by 8 bases, with 12 bases left in between. CDR3 length equals 13 residues.

This clone has more than one count but fewer than ten. The chain combines TRBV29-1 with TRBJ2-3; tentatively, D is TRBD1 (5 bases). The CDR3 is 12 residues long. V was trimmed by 2 bases and J by 6 bases, leaving 9 bases between them. Germline lookup yields CDR1 SQVTM and CDR2 ANQGSEA. The chain's CDR3 is CSVESGYDTQYF. In DNA form, the CDR3 reads TGCAGCGTTGAATCAGGGTACGATACGCAGTATTTT.

A word on this clone: The sample carries other DNA sequences with the same CDR3. This chain connects TRBV7-2 to TRBJ2-3; D remains ambiguous. Germline assignment: CDR1 SGHTA and CDR2 FQGNSA. V was pared by 3 bases and J by 1 base, with 5 bases between. This CDR3 has 13 residues. CDR3 in amino acids: CASSFRGTDTQYF. The CDR3 DNA reads TGTGCCAGCAGCTTCCGTGGCACAGATACGCAGTATTTT.

The CDR3 DNA sequence: TGTGCCAGCTCACCAGGACAGGGAAACATTCAGTACTTC. Translated: CASSPGQGNIQYF. The chain uses TRBV18 and TRBJ2-4, with TRBD1 matching over 8 bases. Germline CDR1 and CDR2: KGHSH and LQKENI. Trimming cost V 2 bases and J 6 bases; bases outside gene matches: 0. This CDR3 contains 13 residues.

This clone was seen more than once but under ten times. This chain uses TRBV7-2 with TRBJ2-1, with D unresolved. Germline V lookup: CDR1 SGHTA, CDR2 FQGNSA. CDR3 length equals 14 residues. The germline V and J ends were trimmed by 2 bases and 5 bases, with 10 bases remaining between them. The CDR3, as DNA: TGTGCCAGCAGCTTATCATTATCAGACAATGAGCAGTTCTTC. Amino acids: CASSLSLSDNEQFF.